The rows below give T cell receptor beta chains drawn from one sample of a study of kidney transplant recipient with SARS-CoV-2 infection. A single record per CDR3 protein comes from TCRdb applying MiXCR to the reads. The sample lists 200,000 to 300,000 distinct CDR3 sequences, 25% to 30% occurring once. The sequenced sample was a blood sample, obtained at baseline and between days 110 and 120 from a kidney transplant recipient. These receptors all stem from a young adult male patient who had COVID-19 and was a kidney transplant recipient. Among the T cells, some may be from the graft donor. The CDR3 runs from the conserved cysteine through the conserved F or W. The order of the fields is D gene, V gene, clone size, J gene, CDR3 protein, CDR3 DNA. D genes are given only for firm matches. Size is omitted from some rows. Given values are once, few, many or a class for expanded clones.

D: TRBD2; V: TRBV6-2/TRBV6-3; size: many; J: TRBJ2-2; CDR3: CASRASGRRTGELFF; DNA: TGTGCCAGCAGAGCTAGCGGGAGGCGGACCGGGGAGCTGTTTTTT
D: -; V: TRBV5-1; size: many; J: TRBJ1-2; CDR3: CASPSRSVRKTYGYTF; DNA: TGCGCCAGCCCATCGCGATCGGTTCGAAAGACCTATGGCTACACCTTC
D: -; V: TRBV5-1; size: few; J: TRBJ1-2; CDR3: CASSPSTGNYGYTF; DNA: TGCGCCAGCAGCCCTAGTACGGGTAACTATGGCTACACCTTC
D: TRBD1; V: TRBV10-2; size: -; J: TRBJ2-2; CDR3: CASSGQGATGELFF; DNA: TGCGCCAGCAGTGGACAGGGGGCCACCGGGGAGCTGTTTTTT
D: TRBD2; V: TRBV5-1; size: many; J: TRBJ2-2; CDR3: CASSLSGIGTGELFF; DNA: TGCGCCAGCAGCTTAAGCGGGATTGGCACCGGGGAGCTGTTTTTT
D: TRBD1; V: TRBV6-5; size: many; J: TRBJ1-1; CDR3: CASSYNDRVIVF; DNA: TGTGCCAGCAGTTATAATGACAGGGTTATCGTCTTT
D: TRBD1; V: TRBV27; size: many; J: TRBJ1-4; CDR3: CASARTGQGSNEKLFF; DNA: TGTGCCAGTGCTAGAACGGGACAGGGCTCTAATGAAAAACTGTTTTTT
D: -; V: TRBV2; size: many; J: TRBJ2-3; CDR3: CASQRNVLSTDTQYF; DNA: TGTGCCAGTCAACGAAATGTCCTCAGCACAGATACGCAGTATTTT
D: -; V: TRBV29-1; size: few; J: TRBJ2-4; CDR3: CSVEWGSYRSLFF; DNA: TGCAGCGTTGAATGGGGCAGTTACCGCAGCTTATTCTTC
D: TRBD1; V: TRBV9; size: many; J: TRBJ1-3; CDR3: CASSAGQGNRDTIYF; DNA: TGTGCCAGCAGCGCGGGACAGGGTAATAGGGACACCATATATTTT
D: -; V: TRBV12-2; size: once; J: TRBJ2-3; CDR3: CASRLAGEKLAISADTQYF; DNA: TGTGCAAGTCGCTTAGCCGGGGAAAAACTAGCGATTAGCGCAGATACGCAGTATTTT
D: -; V: TRBV23-1; size: many; J: TRBJ1-6; CDR3: CASSPHYQTDSSSLPVYNSPLHF; DNA: TGCGCCAGCAGTCCACACTACCAAACGGACAGTTCTTCCCTCCCTGTCTATAATTCACCCCTCCACTTT
D: -; V: TRBV30; size: many; J: TRBJ1-3; CDR3: CAWRGSGSGNTIYF; DNA: TGTGCCTGGAGGGGTTCAGGCTCGGGAAACACCATATATTTT
D: -; V: TRBV21-1; size: -; J: TRBJ2-3; CDR3: CASSQPLATVMQDTQYF; DNA: TGTGCCAGCAGCCAACCTTTAGCTACAGTCATGCAAGATACGCAGTATTTT
D: TRBD2; V: TRBV27; size: -; J: TRBJ2-3; CDR3: CASSLLGTSGGDRTDTQYF; DNA: TGTGCCAGCAGTTTACTAGGGACTAGCGGGGGGGACCGCACAGATACGCAGTATTTT
D: -; V: TRBV21-1; size: many; J: TRBJ2-7; CDR3: CASTHHCYEQYF; DNA: TGTGCCAGCACCCACCACTGCTACGAGCAGTACTTC
D: TRBD2; V: TRBV13; size: many; J: TRBJ2-1; CDR3: CASSTGGNEQFF; DNA: TGTGCCAGCAGCACGGGGGGAAATGAGCAGTTCTTC
D: TRBD1; V: TRBV24-1; size: many; J: TRBJ2-7; CDR3: CATSKKGQGYHEQYF; DNA: TGTGCCACCAGCAAAAAGGGACAGGGTTACCACGAGCAGTACTTC
D: TRBD1; V: TRBV19; size: -; J: TRBJ1-1; CDR3: CTSSPGQGVREAFF; DNA: TGCACCAGTAGTCCGGGACAGGGGGTTCGTGAAGCTTTCTTT
D: -; V: TRBV6-2/TRBV6-3; size: many; J: TRBJ1-5; CDR3: CASRGGGSNQPQHF; DNA: TGTGCCAGCAGAGGAGGGGGGAGCAATCAGCCCCAGCATTTT
D: TRBD1; V: TRBV24-1; size: many; J: TRBJ1-2; CDR3: CATRPGTGLNYGYTF; DNA: TGTGCCACCAGGCCAGGGACAGGGCTCAACTATGGCTACACCTTC
D: -; V: TRBV27; size: many; J: TRBJ1-4; CDR3: CASSGPGSRENEKLFF; DNA: TGTGCCAGCAGCGGCCCCGGGTCGCGCGAGAATGAAAAACTGTTTTTT
D: -; V: TRBV6-2/TRBV6-3; size: -; J: TRBJ2-4; CDR3: CASSYVGGSGNIQYF; DNA: TGTGCCAGCAGTTACGTGGGGGGCAGCGGAAACATTCAGTACTTC
D: -; V: TRBV7-9; size: many; J: TRBJ2-3; CDR3: CASSPGVPPDTQYF; DNA: TGTGCCAGCAGCCCGGGGGTACCCCCAGATACGCAGTATTTT
D: TRBD1; V: TRBV18; size: -; J: TRBJ2-3; CDR3: CATSTGDWGTQYF; DNA: TGTGCCACCTCAACAGGGGATTGGGGTACGCAGTATTTT
D: -; V: TRBV20-1; size: -; J: TRBJ1-2; CDR3: CSASSQLFRKTYGYTF; DNA: TGCAGTGCTTCCTCGCAGCTGTTTCGAAAGACCTATGGCTACACCTTC
D: -; V: TRBV12-3/TRBV12-4; size: many; J: TRBJ1-2; CDR3: CASSSVTTAGKTYGYTF; DNA: TGTGCCAGCAGTTCTGTAACCACAGCAGGAAAGACCTATGGCTACACCTTC
D: -; V: TRBV28; size: many; J: TRBJ1-4; CDR3: CASSLSSRPEKLFF; DNA: TGTGCCAGCAGTTTATCGTCCCGGCCTGAAAAACTGTTTTTT
D: -; V: TRBV7-9; size: many; J: TRBJ1-4; CDR3: CASSLVASRQATNEKLFF; DNA: TGTGCCAGCAGCTTAGTGGCGTCCCGACAGGCAACTAATGAAAAACTGTTTTTT
D: -; V: TRBV5-1; size: few; J: TRBJ1-2; CDR3: CASWRLSVRKTYGYTF; DNA: TGCGCCAGCTGGAGACTATCGGTTCGAAAGACCTATGGCTACACCTTC
D: -; V: TRBV4-1; size: many; J: TRBJ2-5; CDR3: CASSQGTMGPGLIETQYF; DNA: TGCGCCAGCAGCCAAGGGACGATGGGGCCTGGGTTAATAGAGACCCAGTACTTC
D: -; V: TRBV11-2; size: many; J: TRBJ2-5; CDR3: CASSRGGSRGQETQYF; DNA: TGTGCCAGCAGCCGAGGCGGGTCCCGGGGCCAAGAGACCCAGTACTTC
D: -; V: TRBV15; size: many; J: TRBJ2-1; CDR3: CATSRIDVYNEQFF; DNA: TGTGCCACCAGCAGGATAGACGTCTACAATGAGCAGTTCTTC
D: -; V: TRBV19; size: few; J: TRBJ1-1; CDR3: CASSIVNSLNTEAFF; DNA: TGTGCCAGTAGTATAGTAAACAGCTTGAACACTGAAGCTTTCTTT
D: TRBD1; V: TRBV5-1; size: many; J: TRBJ2-7; CDR3: CASRKGQGEDEQYF; DNA: TGCGCCAGCAGAAAAGGACAGGGCGAAGACGAGCAGTACTTC
D: -; V: TRBV30; size: many; J: TRBJ1-2; CDR3: CAWNIMRYRKTYGYTF; DNA: TGTGCCTGGAACATTATGCGTTATAGAAAGACCTATGGCTACACCTTC
D: TRBD2; V: TRBV20-1; size: many; J: TRBJ2-7; CDR3: CSARDLPSGSSYEQYF; DNA: TGCAGTGCTAGAGACCTTCCTAGCGGGAGCTCCTACGAGCAGTACTTC
D: -; V: TRBV30; size: many; J: TRBJ1-2; CDR3: CAWKRERYRKTYGYTF; DNA: TGTGCCTGGAAAAGGGAGCGTTATAGAAAGACCTATGGCTACACCTTC
D: -; V: TRBV5-4; size: many; J: TRBJ1-2; CDR3: CASASDVPGKTYGYTF; DNA: TGTGCCAGCGCAAGTGACGTACCAGGAAAGACCTATGGCTACACCTTC
D: TRBD1; V: TRBV12-3/TRBV12-4; size: -; J: TRBJ2-1; CDR3: CASSSRDRGLYAQFF; DNA: TGTGCCAGCAGTTCCCGGGACAGGGGGCTCTATGCGCAGTTCTTC
D: -; V: TRBV30; size: many; J: TRBJ1-2; CDR3: CAWLLPRYRKTYGYTF; DNA: TGTGCCTGGCTTTTGCCGCGTTATAGAAAGACCTATGGCTACACCTTC
D: -; V: TRBV6-6; size: once; J: TRBJ1-2; CDR3: CASSYGRGGRKTYGYTF; DNA: TGTGCCAGCAGTTACGGCCGAGGTGGGAGAAAGACCTATGGCTACACCTTC
D: TRBD1; V: TRBV7-9; size: many; J: TRBJ2-7; CDR3: CASSPWTGPQVDYEQYF; DNA: TGTGCCAGCAGCCCTTGGACAGGCCCCCAAGTAGACTACGAGCAGTACTTC
D: -; V: TRBV6-6; size: many; J: TRBJ1-4; CDR3: CASSDASGGNEKLFF; DNA: TGTGCCAGCAGCGACGCGAGCGGGGGTAATGAAAAACTGTTTTTT
D: -; V: TRBV20-1; size: many; J: TRBJ1-2; CDR3: CSAAGRLFRKTYGYTF; DNA: TGCAGTGCTGCTGGCAGGCTGTTTCGAAAGACCTATGGCTACACCTTC
D: -; V: TRBV7-3; size: many; J: TRBJ1-1; CDR3: CASSPKGGEEGRTEAFF; DNA: TGTGCCAGCAGCCCTAAAGGGGGGGAAGAAGGGCGCACTGAAGCTTTCTTT